The 13 T cell receptor beta chains below were found in one sample sequenced in a study of T cells expressing NK-cell markers. TCRdb reworked the 5' RACE reads into one entry per CDR3 protein, no DNA. This table holds fewer than 400,000 distinct CDR3 sequences. The sample taken for sequencing was blood T cells: a sorted CD56 or NKG2C T cell subset, CD4+ or CD8+ T cells, or bulk PBMC T cells (not recorded which). The receptors shown here come from a man aged 18-69 years in good health.

V is TRBV5-4 and J is TRBJ2-3; TCRdb selects TRBD1, and the lack of DNA leaves this call unchecked. CDR3 size: 16 residues. In germline, CDR1 is SGHNT, CDR2 YYREEE (reference sequence). The CDR3 region is CASSGGGGGGVNTQYF.

J is TRBJ2-7 and V is TRBV7-2; there is no DNA to check the TCRdb D call of TRBD1. This CDR3 has 16 amino acids. Germline-derived CDR1 and CDR2 are SGHTA and FQGNSA. The CDR3 region is CASSYYDRGQTVRQYF.

This chain links TRBV5-1 with TRBJ2-7; TCRdb reports TRBD2, a call that lacks DNA to check it against. The V gene's germline CDR1 is SGHRS and CDR2 YFSETQ. This CDR3 spans 13 amino acids. The CDR3 region is CASSPTGGPAGYF.

This chain joins TRBV5-1 and TRBJ2-3; TCRdb indicates TRBD2, and absent DNA this call remains unverified. The CDR3 totals 15 residues. Germline assignment: CDR1 SGHRS and CDR2 YFSETQ. The CDR3 loop reads CASSLPAVGTDTQYF.

The CDR3 loop reads CASSIGTPMYHGYTF. This rearrangement joins TRBV5-1 to TRBJ1-2; TCRdb indicates TRBD1, and absent DNA this call remains unverified. The germline gives CDR1 SGHRS, CDR2 YFSETQ. This CDR3 spans 15 amino acids.

The chain is built from TRBV5-1 and TRBJ2-2; TCRdb's D call of TRBD2 is untestable without DNA. Germline V gene sequence: CDR1 SGHRS, CDR2 YFSETQ. The CDR3 runs to 16 residues. This chain's CDR3 is CASSPEGLAIGGELFF.

The chain has TRBV29-1 and TRBJ1-2; TCRdb's assignment of TRBD1 cannot be checked, as there is no DNA. The CDR3 consists of 11 residues. The germline CDR1 and CDR2 sequences are SQVTM and ANQGSEA. The CDR3 sequence is CSAGGGYGYTF.

The rearrangement links TRBV19 to TRBJ2-7. CDR3 length equals 12 residues. CDR1 LNHDA and CDR2 SQIVND come from the germline V gene (reference sequence). CDR3 in amino acids: CASTGDSYEQYF.

The CDR3 loop is CASTRTGQITDTQYF. The chain employs TRBV2 and TRBJ2-3; TCRdb designates TRBD1, a call that cannot be tested without DNA. The germline V gene has CDR1 SNHLY and CDR2 FYNNEI. The CDR3 spans 15 residues.

V is TRBV29-1 and J is TRBJ2-1; TCRdb's D call, TRBD2, is unchecked because there is no DNA. The CDR3 has 13 amino acids. Germline V gene sequence: CDR1 SQVTM, CDR2 ANQGSEA. CDR3 residues: CSVEDRRGGEQFF.

This sequence joins TRBV11-2 and TRBJ2-3; the TCRdb call, TRBD2, lacks DNA for checking. The CDR3 contains 19 residues. Germline loops: CDR1 SGHAT, CDR2 FQNNGV. CDR3 region: CASSSPGTRGLRSQDTQYF.

The chain links TRBV12-3 or TRBV12-4 to TRBJ1-1; TCRdb lists TRBD1, though no DNA is available to test this call. CDR3 length: 15 residues. The CDR3 spells CASSRTGSGNTEAFF.

The chain uses TRBV9 and TRBJ1-3; TCRdb selects TRBD1, and the lack of DNA leaves this call unchecked. Germline values: CDR1 SGDLS, CDR2 YYNGEE. This CDR3 is 14 amino acids long. The CDR3 loop reads CASEEGAVGNTIYF.